The clone carrying this T cell receptor beta chain was picked up many times. The antigen is not known. The entry originates in a study of CD8 T cells in ankylosing spondylitis. Study conclusions and caveats: Roughly eight highly homologous variants made up a TCR beta motif that seemed to typify ankylosing spondylitis blood. In peripheral blood, disease-linked CD8+ clones occurred at relatively low frequencies.

Preparation of TCR beta libraries was done by quantitative 5'-RACE with molecular barcodes. MiXCR, run by TCRdb on the 5' RACE reads, gives a single entry per CDR3 protein. The sample holds about 220,000 distinct CDR3 sequences, about 10% seen once. The specimen was blood, either unsorted or a sorted T cell fraction (not recorded which). This receptor was taken from a male donor with ankylosing spondylitis or in good health (not recorded which).

The CDR3 DNA sequence: TGTGCCAGCAGCTCGCTACGGGACAGGTCCTCTGGGGCCAACGTCCTGACTTTC. This gives the protein CASSSLRDRSSGANVLTF. This chain links TRBV5-6 with TRBJ2-6, with 8 nucleotides matching TRBD1. The CDR3 consists of 18 residues. Germline V CDR1 and CDR2: SGHDT, YYEEEE. The V and J ends lost 3 bases and 0 bases, in that order; junction bases with no gene match: 8.